These 15 T cell receptor beta chains came from one sample sequenced in a study of T cell responses to AZD1222 COVID-19 vaccine (dated by TCRdb to the early 2020s). The time point label, read with the paper, signifies: baseline before first vaccination. Libraries came from the immunoSEQ multiplex PCR assay. TCRdb limited this immuneACCESS table to in-frame rearrangements with V and J called. A share of clones is missing; checked studies link under half to unresolved V genes, and the rest is unexplained. This sample is represented by 97,000 or so clones; approximately 87% of them were singletons. Of the sample, 2.5% to 3.5% falls within the top ten clones. Sequencing used peripheral blood, obtained on day 0 of AZD1222 vaccination. These receptors originate from an adult in good health.

The rearrangement uses TRBV5-4 and TRBJ2-7, with 7 positions matching TRBD2. In germline, CDR1 is SGHNT, CDR2 YYREEE (reference sequence). The CDR3 is 15 residues long. Trimming removed 0 bases from V and 0 bases from J; junction bases left unmatched: 3. The chain's CDR3 is CASSLDLAASYEQYF. In DNA, the CDR3 is TGTGCCAGCAGCTTGGATCTAGCGGCCTCCTACGAGCAGTACTTC.

V and J are TRBV7-6 and TRBJ2-6, with D possibly matching TRBD1 (6 bases). V lost 5 bases to trimming and J lost 0 bases, with 17 bases between them. Germline loops: CDR1 SGHVS, CDR2 FNYEAQ. This CDR3 has 18 amino acids. CDR3 DNA: TGTGCCAGCAGCCAGGGCAGGGGTCTTCTCTCTGGGGCCAACGTCCTGACTTTC. Translated, it gives CASSQGRGLLSGANVLTF.

This chain uses TRBV15 with TRBJ2-7; D might be TRBD1 (6 bases). The CDR3 totals 13 residues. Germline V gene lookup returns CDR1 LNHNV and CDR2 YYDKDF (reference sequence). V was cut by 5 bases and J by 2 bases, with 10 bases left in between. CDR3 sequence reads: CATSGDKTYEQYF. CDR3 coding DNA: TGTGCCACCAGCGGGGACAAGACCTACGAGCAGTACTTC. Full variable domain (missing parts from reference TRBV15 and TRBJ2-7): DAMVIQNPRYQVTQFGKPVTLSCSQTLNHNVMYWYQQKSSQAPKLLFHYYDKDFNNEADTPDNFQSRRPNTSFCFLDIRSPGLGDTAMYLCATSGDKTYEQYFGPGTRLTVT.

The CDR3 here is CASSQDYTRGRTGELFF. The CDR3 DNA sequence: TGTGCCAGCAGCCAAGATTATACTAGAGGACGGACCGGGGAGCTGTTTTTT. The genes are TRBV14 and TRBJ2-2; maybe TRBD2 (5 bases). The CDR3 length is 17 residues. Germline lookup yields CDR1 SGHDN and CDR2 FVKESK. Trimming stripped 0 bases from V and 5 bases from J, with 16 bases between.

The CDR3 DNA sequence: TGCGCCAGCAGCCGAGGACAGGGCGCAGAAGCTTTCTTT. It codes for CASSRGQGAEAFF. This sequence joins TRBV5-1 and TRBJ1-1; TRBD1 matches at 8 bases. Germline V CDR1 and CDR2: SGHRS, YFSETQ. CDR3 length: 13 amino acids. V shed 4 bases and J 8 bases; nucleotides not matched to a gene: 7.

V is TRBV6-2 or TRBV6-3 and J is TRBJ2-1; TRBD2 agrees at 7 bases. Germline assignment: CDR1 MNHEY and CDR2 SVGEGT. The V gene end was trimmed by 3 bases and the J gene end by 7 bases; junction bases not matched to a gene: 9. The CDR3 is 15 amino acids. CDR3 nucleotide sequence: TGTGCCAGCAGTTATGGGGGGGACCCGTTTAATGAGCAGTTCTTC. The encoded protein is CASSYGGDPFNEQFF.

V usage is TRBV10-3 and J usage is TRBJ2-6; 8 bases map to TRBD1. Trimming took 4 bases from V and 2 from J; bases not matched to a gene: 1. The V gene's germline CDR1 is ENHRY and CDR2 SYGVKD. This CDR3 has 15 amino acids. CDR3 nucleotide sequence: TGTGCCATCAGTGCACAGGGGGCTGGGGCCAACGTCCTGACTTTC. Protein sequence: CAISAQGAGANVLTF.

The chain joins TRBV10-3 to TRBJ2-7; TRBD1 or TRBD2 may be the D gene (5 bases each). The length of the CDR3 is 11 residues. V shed 4 bases and J shed 4 bases, with 5 bases lying between them. Germline CDR1 ENHRY, CDR2 SYGVKD. The CDR3 protein is CAISGGYEQYF. In nucleotides, the CDR3 is TGTGCCATCAGTGGGGGGTACGAGCAGTACTTC.

The chain uses TRBV29-1 and TRBJ2-7; no firm D call. The CDR3 is 12 amino acids. Germline CDR1 reads SQVTM; CDR2 reads ANQGSEA. Between the trimmed V and J ends, which lost 7 bases and 0 bases, there was a span of 10 bases. This CDR3 is CSGGPDSYEQYF. CDR3 DNA sequence: TGCAGCGGAGGACCTGACTCCTACGAGCAGTACTTC.

The chain recombines TRBV5-4 with TRBJ1-1; D not resolved. The CDR3 contains 13 residues. The germline V gene has CDR1 SGHNT and CDR2 YYREEE (reference sequence). The V end was cut by 5 bases, the J end by 3 bases, with 11 bases between. The CDR3, as DNA: TGTGCCAGCAGACCCCCCGGGGACACTGAAGCTTTCTTT. Translated, it gives CASRPPGDTEAFF.

V is TRBV23-1 and J is TRBJ2-7; TRBD1 matches at 10 bases. TRBV23-1 is recorded as an ORF, its role being uncertain. This CDR3 has 18 amino acids. Trimming removed 4 bases from V and 1 base from J; junction bases left unmatched: 13. The CDR3 DNA follows: TGCGCCAGCAGTCGGTGGGACAGGGGCCGGAATACGTCCTACGAGCAGTACTTC. Translated, it gives CASSRWDRGRNTSYEQYF.

The chain joins TRBV2 to TRBJ2-3, with D possibly being TRBD2 (6 bases). The CDR3 is made up of 14 amino acids. Trimming cost V 3 bases and J 2 bases, with 9 bases left between them. Per germline, CDR1 SNHLY and CDR2 FYNNEI. CDR3 DNA sequence: TGTGCCAGCAGTGAGGGACTTAACACAGATACGCAGTATTTT. Its protein is CASSEGLNTDTQYF.

This chain connects TRBV10-3 to TRBJ2-2; a weak D match, TRBD1 (6 bases). V was trimmed by 6 bases and J by 0 bases, leaving 8 bases between them. Per germline, CDR1 ENHRY and CDR2 SYGVKD. This CDR3 comprises 14 residues. The CDR3 bases are TGTGCCATCAGAACAGGGACGAACACCGGGGAGCTGTTTTTT. Its translation is CAIRTGTNTGELFF.

The gene calls are TRBV9 and TRBJ2-3; maybe TRBD2 (5 bases). Looked up from germline, CDR1 is SGDLS and CDR2 is YYNGEE. The CDR3 length is 17 residues. With 4 bases removed from V and 0 bases from J, the gap between germline ends came to 18 bases. The CDR3 DNA sequence: TGTGCCAGCAGCTACGGAACGGCGGGCCCTAGCACAGATACGCAGTATTTT. This translates into CASSYGTAGPSTDTQYF.

This CDR3 reads CASSPIEARSTDTQYF. In nucleotides, the CDR3 is TGTGCCAGCAGCCCCATAGAAGCGCGAAGCACAGATACGCAGTATTTT. The genes are TRBV4-2 and TRBJ2-3; unclear D gene. Deletions cut 4 bases from V and 0 bases from J, with 14 bases between. Germline CDR1 and CDR2: LGHNA and YNFKEQ. The CDR3 loop spans 16 amino acids.